This record looks at one T cell receptor (beta chain) sequence and its context. The antigen is undetermined. PCR employed 60 Vbeta and 13 Jbeta primers. Profiled with immunoSEQ multiplex PCR; TCRdb holds only in-frame clones, not every one. Of approximately 41,000 clones detected, roughly 80% appear once; the ten largest clones hold approximately 2.6%. The sample belongs to a study of cytomegalovirus exposure and HLA in healthy donors. Notes on the study in general: Among CMV-associated TCR beta chains, most appeared HLA-restricted in a later analysis.

This TCR came from a man aged 45 to 65 in good health and CMV-seronegative. Sequenced sample: PBMCs.

This chain's CDR3 is CASSLGATGFF. DNA of the CDR3: TGTGCCAGCAGCTTGGGAGCTACCGGTTTCTTT. This chain links TRBV7-9 with TRBJ1-1; D gene unclear. CDR1 and CDR2 from the germline V gene are SEHNR and FQNEAQ (reference sequence). The CDR3 contains 11 residues. V lost 3 bases and J 13 bases, leaving 12 bases between the germline ends.